Below, 32 T cell receptor beta chains from the same sample are listed, as sequenced in a study of blood T cells in healthy people across ages (dated by TCRdb to about 2015). The library was generated by 5' RACE. The run used an Illumina HiSeq 2500. The second PCR ran for roughly 7 to 11 cycles and used a J-beta primer mix along with a sample-barcoded 5' primer. TCRdb ran its own pipeline on the public reads, namely fastp trimming at Q25 and MiXCR clone calling, and kept in-frame beta chains. One record per CDR3 amino acid sequence lists the most common genes and DNA. Present in this sample are about a million distinct CDR3 sequences, roughly half of which were seen just once. The top ten clonotypes cover around 21% of the sample. The sample comprised blood. The source of these receptors is a woman aged 55-69 years in good health.

This clonotype has just a few counts. This chain joins TRBV12-3 or TRBV12-4 and TRBJ2-3; TRBD2 aligns across 10 bases. V trimming: 6 bases; J trimming: 3 bases; junction bases outside the gene matches: 9. The CDR3 totals 16 residues. Here the CDR3 DNA reads TGTGCCAGCAGCTACTCGAAACTAGCGGGAACAGATACGCAGTATTTT. Translating it yields CASSYSKLAGTDTQYF.

The chain employs TRBV9 and TRBJ2-7; no firm D call. The CDR3 totals 15 residues. Germline CDR1 and CDR2: SGDLS and YYNGEE. Between the trimmed V and J ends, which lost 0 bases and 3 bases, there was a span of 13 bases. CDR3 nucleotides: TGTGCCAGCAGCGTAGCGGTCGGCAACAACTACGAGCAGTACTTC. Translated, it gives CASSVAVGNNYEQYF.

This clonotype appeared a few times. The chain couples TRBV28 to TRBJ2-1; D gene ambiguous. The CDR3 has 16 amino acids. The V gene lost 2 bases and the J gene lost 0 bases, with 11 bases spanning the gap. Germline CDR1 is MDHEN and CDR2 is SYDVKM. The CDR3 coding sequence is TGTGCCAGCAGTTTAAAGGACCCATACTCCTACAATGAGCAGTTCTTC. Residues: CASSLKDPYSYNEQFF.

This chain connects TRBV29-1 to TRBJ2-5, with D possibly matching TRBD2 (7 bases). Between the trimmed V and J ends, which lost 7 bases and 5 bases, there was a span of 11 bases. Germline V CDR1 and CDR2: SQVTM, ANQGSEA. The CDR3 loop spans 11 amino acids. For the CDR3, the DNA is TGCAGCGCAGGGGAGGGGGAGACCCAGTACTTC. This sequence encodes CSAGEGETQYF.

The rearrangement joins TRBV27 to TRBJ1-1; D gene ambiguous. The CDR3 consists of 13 residues. V gave up 5 bases and J gave up 4 bases, with 11 bases separating them. Germline V gene data show CDR1 as MNHEY and CDR2 as SMNVEV (reference sequence). The DNA of the CDR3 is TGTGCCAGCAGTCCCCGTAGAGGCACTGAAGCTTTCTTT. This gives the protein CASSPRRGTEAFF.

The V call is TRBV3-1, the J call TRBJ2-1; no clear D gene. This CDR3 comprises 12 residues. Germline values: CDR1 LGHDT, CDR2 YNNKEL (reference sequence). With 4 bases removed from V and 8 bases from J, the gap between germline ends came to 9 bases. The CDR3 nucleotides read TGTGCCAGCAGCCGTCTAGAAGATGAGCAGTTCTTC. Translated, it gives CASSRLEDEQFF.

J is TRBJ2-7 and V is TRBV7-2, with 11 positions matching TRBD1. The end of the DNA is better explained by TRBJ2-5, so the J call may be wrong. The CDR3 spans 16 residues. Germline V CDR1 and CDR2: SGHTA, FQGNSA. CDR3 nucleotides: TGTGCCAGCAGCTTAGCGGGGACAGGGGGTCGGGAGACCCAGTACTTC. It translates to CASSLAGTGGRETQYF.

The chain links TRBV25-1 to TRBJ1-4; tentatively, D is TRBD1 (6 bases). V lost 1 base and J lost 6, with 12 bases in between. Germline assignment: CDR1 MGHDK and CDR2 SYGVNS. The CDR3 has 15 residues. CDR3 sequence: CASSEWETGDEKLFF. As DNA, the CDR3 is TGTGCCAGCAGTGAATGGGAGACAGGTGATGAAAAACTGTTTTTT.

There are a few counts of this clonotype. This sequence joins TRBV12-3 or TRBV12-4 and TRBJ2-5; unclear D gene. The J call could be wrong; TRBJ2-7 is a better fit for the DNA end. The CDR3 sequence is 13 residues long. DNA for the CDR3: TGTGCCAGCAGCTCCCCCACCGGCTACGAGCAGTACTTC. It yields the protein CASSSPTGYEQYF.

This clonotype was counted ten times or more. The chain recombines TRBV29-1 with TRBJ2-5, with a possible D match to TRBD1 (5 bases). CDR1 and CDR2 (germline): SQVTM, ANQGSEA. Trimming took 1 base from V and 0 from J, leaving 9 bases between them. This CDR3 has 14 amino acids. The CDR3 region has the DNA TGCAGCGTTGAAGTTGGGGCAGACCAAGAGACCCAGTACTTC. Its translation is CSVEVGADQETQYF. The whole variable domain, remainder taken from reference TRBV29-1 and TRBJ2-5, is SAVISQKPSRDICQRGTSLTIQCQVDSQVTMMFWYRQQPGQSLTLIATANQGSEATYESGFVIDKFPISRPNLTFSTLTVSNMSPEDSSIYLCSVEVGADQETQYFGPGTRLLVL.

The genes are TRBV6-2 or TRBV6-3 and TRBJ2-3; 13 nucleotides agree with TRBD2. Trimming removed 11 bases from V and 5 bases from J; junction bases left unmatched: 7. The length of the CDR3 is 14 residues. Per germline, CDR1 MNHEY and CDR2 SVGEGT. The DNA for the CDR3 is TGTGCCGGAACTAGCGGGAGGGGAATAGATACGCAGTATTTT. This translates into CAGTSGRGIDTQYF.

This clonotype has a handful of counts. The gene calls are TRBV20-1 and TRBJ2-1; D remains ambiguous. V lost 3 bases and J lost 2, with 11 bases in between. The germline CDR1 and CDR2 sequences are DFQATT and SNEGSKA (reference sequence). CDR3 size: 14 residues. The CDR3 DNA follows: TGCAGTGCTAGGGACCCAGCGACCTACAATGAGCAGTTCTTC. Translated: CSARDPATYNEQFF.

This chain links TRBV7-6 with TRBJ2-5; TRBD1 matches at 10 bases. CDR1 is SGHVS, CDR2 FNYEAQ, per germline. The CDR3 totals 16 residues. Losses at the gene ends were 5 bases for V and 2 bases for J; bases not matched to a gene: 8. CDR3 region: CASSRRDRGFQETQYF. The DNA for the CDR3 is TGTGCCAGCAGCCGCCGGGACAGGGGCTTTCAAGAGACCCAGTACTTC.

This clonotype has a handful of counts. The gene calls are TRBV2 and TRBJ1-5; perhaps TRBD1 as D (6 bases). Trimming removed 7 bases from V and 3 bases from J, with 10 bases in between. The CDR3 has 13 amino acids. The V gene's germline CDR1 is SNHLY and CDR2 FYNNEI. CDR3 DNA: TGTGCCAGCACGGGGGGACACAATCAGCCCCAGCATTTT. Encoded protein: CASTGGHNQPQHF.

This clonotype was counted between two and nine times. The chain is built from TRBV29-1 and TRBJ2-3; 7 positions match TRBD2. In germline, CDR1 is SQVTM, CDR2 ANQGSEA. V lost 2 bases, J lost 3 bases, and 2 bases stayed unmatched. This CDR3 region has 13 residues. CDR3 in amino acids: CSVEISGTDTQYF. The CDR3 nucleotides read TGCAGCGTTGAAATTAGCGGGACAGATACGCAGTATTTT.

This clonotype was counted a single time. The rearrangement joins TRBV6-2 or TRBV6-3 to TRBJ2-1; no clear D gene. Germline V gene lookup returns CDR1 MNHEY and CDR2 SVGEGT. CDR3 length: 14 amino acids. Trimming cost V 2 bases and J 6 bases, with 11 bases left between them. The CDR3 sequence is CASSYQAVGNEQFF. CDR3 DNA sequence: TGTGCCAGCAGTTACCAGGCGGTGGGCAATGAGCAGTTCTTC.

J is TRBJ1-5 and V is TRBV12-3 or TRBV12-4, with 7 positions matching TRBD1. J was trimmed by 4 bases and V by 6 bases; bases with no gene match: 12. The CDR3 is 16 amino acids. DNA for the CDR3: TGTGCCAGCAGATCACTCACAGGGGACCTTAATCAGCCCCAGCATTTT. Translating it yields CASRSLTGDLNQPQHF.

This clonotype has a handful of counts. The chain recombines TRBV6-2 or TRBV6-3 with TRBJ2-7; D is perhaps TRBD1 or TRBD2 (5 bases each). Trimming stripped 4 bases from V and 5 bases from J, with 15 bases between. Germline CDR1 and CDR2: MNHEY and SVGEGT. The CDR3 extends over 14 amino acids. CDR3 amino acids: CASSLTGAFHEQYF. The CDR3 DNA reads TGTGCCAGCAGTTTAACCGGGGCCTTCCACGAGCAGTACTTC.

In this sample, this clonotype turned up a few times. The chain has TRBV29-1 and TRBJ2-1, with 8 bases that match TRBD1. Germline V gives CDR1 SQVTM, CDR2 ANQGSEA. The CDR3 contains 15 residues. The J segment lost 5 bases and the V segment lost 4 bases, leaving 10 bases of the junction unmatched. This CDR3 is CSVVARGPPDNEQFF. CDR3 sequence (DNA): TGCAGCGTTGTGGCCAGGGGGCCCCCAGACAATGAGCAGTTCTTC.

Comments on this clonotype: A much larger clone lies a single base off, so this may be a read error. This chain joins TRBV29-1 and TRBJ2-5; 7 bases line up with TRBD2. The CDR3 consists of 10 residues. Germline CDR1 is SQVTM and CDR2 is ANQGSEA. The ends lost 4 bases at V and 11 bases at J; junction bases unmatched: 4. The CDR3 sequence is CSVGDYVQYF. The CDR3 DNA sequence: TGCAGCGTTGGGGACTACGTGCAGTACTTC. Using reference TRBV29-1 and TRBJ2-5 for the parts outside the CDR3, the full variable domain is SAVISQKPSRDICQRGTSLTIQCQVDSQVTMMFWYRQQPGQSLTLIATANQGSEATYESGFVIDKFPISRPNLTFSTLTVSNMSPEDSSIYLCSVGDYVQYFGPGTRLLVL.

The V gene is TRBV3-1, the J gene TRBJ2-7; no firm D call. The CDR3 consists of 13 residues. V was pared by 3 bases and J by 4 bases, with 10 bases between. CDR1 LGHDT and CDR2 YNNKEL come from the germline V gene (reference sequence). The chain's CDR3 is CASSHWSEYEQYF. The CDR3 region has the DNA TGTGCCAGCAGCCACTGGAGCGAATACGAGCAGTACTTC.

This CDR3 is CASSPSLEFRNQPQHF. CDR3 nucleotide sequence: TGTGCCAGCAGTCCTTCGCTTGAGTTCCGCAATCAGCCCCAGCATTTT. This chain links TRBV12-3 or TRBV12-4 with TRBJ1-5, with D unresolved. The CDR3 loop spans 16 amino acids. V shed 5 bases and J shed 2 bases, with 16 bases lying between them.

The chain joins TRBV20-1 to TRBJ2-7; D gene unclear. Trimming removed 3 bases at V and 3 bases at J, with 6 bases between. Germline values: CDR1 DFQATT, CDR2 SNEGSKA (reference sequence). This CDR3 has 11 residues. The CDR3 here is CSASDLYEQYF. In DNA, the CDR3 is TGCAGTGCTAGTGACCTCTACGAGCAGTACTTC.

This clonotype showed up just once. The chain has TRBV5-1 and TRBJ2-1; 11 bases line up with TRBD2. Germline CDR1 SGHRS, CDR2 YFSETQ. With 3 bases clipped from V and 10 bases from J, the junction kept 9 bases outside the gene matches. The CDR3 has 15 amino acids. DNA for the CDR3: TGCGCCAGCAGCTACGTAGCGGGAGGGCCAGAGGAGCAGTTCTTC. It specifies CASSYVAGGPEEQFF.

This chain links TRBV6-5 with TRBJ2-7; D is perhaps TRBD1 (5 bases). CDR3 length: 14 amino acids. The V gene lost 6 bases and the J gene lost 2 bases, with 14 bases spanning the gap. Per germline, CDR1 MNHEY and CDR2 SVGAGI. As DNA, the CDR3 is TGTGCCAGCAGCCATAGACAGTTCCCCTACGAGCAGTACTTC. The encoded protein is CASSHRQFPYEQYF.

V gene TRBV15 combines with J gene TRBJ2-1; maybe TRBD2 (5 bases). Deletions cut 1 base from V and 5 bases from J, with 9 bases between. The CDR3 has 14 amino acids. Germline lookup yields CDR1 LNHNV and CDR2 YYDKDF (reference sequence). CDR3 nucleotides: TGTGCCACCAGCAGAGGAGGGAAAAACAATGAGCAGTTCTTC. It is translated as CATSRGGKNNEQFF.

This clonotype was detected a few times. This chain links TRBV4-1 with TRBJ1-2, with D perhaps TRBD1 (6 bases). CDR1 and CDR2 from the germline V gene are MGHRA and YSYEKL. V lost 4 bases and J 8 bases, leaving 14 bases between the germline ends. CDR3 size: 13 residues. In DNA form, the CDR3 reads TGCGCCAGCAGCCCCGAAGGGGGTAGGGGCTACACCTTC. Translating it yields CASSPEGGRGYTF.

About this clonotype: Its ends do not fully match the called genes, so a read error is possible. This chain joins TRBV20-1 and TRBJ2-7; 7 bases fit TRBD1. Germline V lookup: CDR1 DFQATT, CDR2 SNEGSKA (reference sequence). This CDR3 has 15 amino acids. As DNA, the CDR3 is TGCGGTGCTCGAACGCGGACAGGCGGCTCCTACGAGCAGTACTTC. Protein product: CGARTRTGGSYEQYF.

This clonotype was seen a few times. V gene TRBV6-2 or TRBV6-3 combines with J gene TRBJ1-2; D gene unclear. Germline V lookup: CDR1 MNHEY, CDR2 SVGEGT. The CDR3 is made up of 13 amino acids. Trimming took 6 bases from V and 8 from J, leaving 16 bases between them. CDR3 sequence reads: CASRSQTRGGYTF. The CDR3 DNA sequence: TGTGCCAGCAGATCACAGACCAGAGGAGGCTACACCTTC.

The chain has TRBV28 and TRBJ1-2; a possible D gene is TRBD1 (6 bases). The CDR3 loop spans 14 amino acids. Trimming stripped 6 bases from V and 8 bases from J, with 19 bases between. In germline, CDR1 is MDHEN, CDR2 SYDVKM. CDR3 sequence: CASRGGWGTGGYTF. The CDR3 coding sequence is TGTGCCAGCAGGGGGGGATGGGGAACAGGGGGCTACACCTTC.

The rearrangement uses TRBV7-2 and TRBJ1-2, with a tentative D call TRBD1 (5 bases). Germline CDR1 SGHTA, CDR2 FQGNSA. There are 16 residues in the CDR3. The ends were cut back, 4 bases at V and 2 bases at J, with 17 bases in the middle. This CDR3 is CASSSLPLGGNYGYTF. DNA for the CDR3: TGTGCCAGCAGCTCCCTACCCTTGGGGGGGAACTATGGCTACACCTTC.

Details on this clonotype: At one end, the junction sequence differs from germline, possibly due to a read error. This chain connects TRBV29-1 to TRBJ2-3; TRBD1 is a possible D gene (5 bases). Looked up from germline, CDR1 is SQVTM and CDR2 is ANQGSEA. The length of the CDR3 is 12 residues. The CDR3 reads CSGCATTGTQYF. The CDR3 nucleotides are TGCAGCGGCTGCGCAACCACAGGTACGCAGTATTTT.